This TCR beta chain was recorded in a study of regulatory T cells in long-lasting Graves disease. iRepertoire HTBI primers and Arm-PCR of CDR3 regions built TCR beta libraries. Via MiXCR, TCRdb re-called the multiplex PCR reads, giving one row per CDR3 protein. The data contain 320,000 or so distinct CDR3 sequences, 18% of them seen just once; the ten biggest clones take up less than 40%. This clonotype was recorded many times. The target antigen is unknown. The germline gives CDR1 SNHLY, CDR2 FYNNEI. This CDR3 has 16 amino acids. The V and J ends lost 5 bases and 5 bases, in that order; junction bases with no gene match: 12. The study, taken as a whole, reports: There were preferences for TRBV28, TRBJ1-2 and TRBJ2-5 in persistent disease.

Documented time point: newly diagnosed GD, antithyroid drugs for less than 3 months. Construction of the TCR library relied on RNA isolated from PBMCs. V usage is TRBV2 and J usage is TRBJ1-5; TRBD1 aligns across 7 bases. Source: peripheral blood mononuclear cells (PBMCs), taken at new diagnosis, from a patient treated with antithyroid drugs. This sequence was found in a female donor with Graves disease. The CDR3 is CASSWDSTGPHQPQHF. The CDR3 DNA reads as TGTGCCAGCAGTTGGGACAGCACGGGTCCGCATCAGCCCCAGCATTTT.